This TCR beta chain was recovered during a study of blood T cell repertoires in COVID-19. Overall study context: The United States, Italy and Spain provided the acute and convalescent COVID-19 samples. Sources were T cells, B-cell-depleted T cells, or PBMCs; the material itself was cDNA or gDNA.

Original methodology: Scientists estimated how many nucleated cells there were by amplifying reference gene primers. Here immunoSEQ multiplex PCR was the method, and the copy in TCRdb shows in-frame clones only, minus some. The V and J calls and clone size are taken from that table; D and trimming were inferred from the DNA. Among around 50,000 clones listed, roughly 84% were seen once. The germline V gene has CDR1 SGDLS and CDR2 YYNGEE. V lost 4 bases, J lost 5 bases, and 5 bases stayed unmatched. The CDR3 is 16 residues long. The TCR comes from a human donor in a cohort sampled during active COVID-19. The sample consisted of peripheral blood. This chain links TRBV9 with TRBJ2-2, with 13 bases identical to TRBD2. The CDR3 here is CASSLTSGRGTGELFF. The CDR3 nucleotides are TGTGCCAGCAGCCTTACTAGCGGGAGGGGAACCGGGGAGCTGTTTTTT. Full variable domain (remainder filled in from reference TRBV9 and TRBJ2-2): DSGVTQTPKHLITATGQRVTLRCSPRSGDLSVYWYQQSLDQGLQFLIQYYNGEERAKGNILERFSAQQFPDLHSELNLSSLELGDSALYFCASSLTSGRGTGELFFGEGSRLTVL.